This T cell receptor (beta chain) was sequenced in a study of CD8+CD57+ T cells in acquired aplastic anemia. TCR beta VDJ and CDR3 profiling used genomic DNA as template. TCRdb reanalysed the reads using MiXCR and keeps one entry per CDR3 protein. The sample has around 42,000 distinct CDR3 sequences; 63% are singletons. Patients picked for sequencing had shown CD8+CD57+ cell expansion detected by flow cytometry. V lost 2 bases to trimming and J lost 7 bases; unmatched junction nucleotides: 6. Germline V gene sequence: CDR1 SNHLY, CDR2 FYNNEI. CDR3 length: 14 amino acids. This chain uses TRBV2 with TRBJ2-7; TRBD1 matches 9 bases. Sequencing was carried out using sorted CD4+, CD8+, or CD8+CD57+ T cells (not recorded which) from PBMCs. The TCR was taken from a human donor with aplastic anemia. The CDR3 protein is CASSETQGAVEQYF. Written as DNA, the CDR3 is TGTGCCAGCAGTGAAACACAGGGGGCTGTTGAGCAGTACTTC. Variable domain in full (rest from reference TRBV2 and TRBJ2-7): EPEVTQTPSHQVTQMGQEVILRCVPISNHLYFYWYRQILGQKVEFLVSFYNNEISEKSEIFDDQFSVERPDGSNFTLKIRSTKLEDSAMYFCASSETQGAVEQYFGPGTRLTVT.